These 19 T cell receptor beta chains share one sample of origin, sequenced in a study of a mutant IDH1 vaccine in newly diagnosed glioma. Assay used: immunoSEQ multiplex PCR; TCRdb lists only in-frame clones, some missing. The table records some 21,000 clones, 70% to 90% of them present only once. The time point here: baseline, week 1 (first vaccination visit). Treatment of the sample: pre-vaccination baseline after standard-of-care therapy. The sample here was PBMCs, taken from a glioma patient treated with radiotherapy, temozolomide or both. These TCRs come from a man aged 40-49 years with glioma.

This chain uses TRBV5-6 with TRBJ2-7; TRBD1 aligns across 7 bases. This CDR3 spans 13 amino acids. The V and J ends lost 4 bases and 7 bases, in that order; junction bases with no gene match: 8. CDR1 is SGHDT and CDR2 is YYEEEE in the germline V gene. The CDR3 reads CASSRDRVGEQYV. CDR3 bases: TGTGCCAGCAGCCGAGACAGGGTGGGAGAGCAGTACGTC.

The genes are TRBV7-9 and TRBJ1-2; D is unclear. The length of the CDR3 is 13 residues. CDR1 and CDR2 (germline): SEHNR, FQNEAQ (reference sequence). Trimming took off 3 bases at V and 4 bases at J, with 9 bases between the two ends. The CDR3 nucleotides read TGTGCCAGCAGCTTTGCGGGTCTCTATGGCTACACCTTC. Protein sequence: CASSFAGLYGYTF.

The chain recombines TRBV19 with TRBJ1-5, with D perhaps TRBD1 (6 bases). Trimming removed 5 bases at V and 10 bases at J, with 18 bases between. The length of the CDR3 is 14 residues. Germline assignment: CDR1 LNHDA and CDR2 SQIVND (reference sequence). The CDR3 spells CASSQGQNNEPQHF. The DNA for the CDR3 is TGTGCCAGTAGTCAAGGACAGAACAATGAACCCCAGCATTTT.

The rearrangement uses TRBV21-1 and TRBJ2-5; the table's D call of TRBD2 was not tested on the DNA. The DNA end is a closer match to TRBJ2-7, so the J assignment may be wrong. TRBV21-1 constitutes a pseudogene. This CDR3 has 23 amino acids. CDR3 residues: CASSKAGRRVHGLADPPAYEQYF. The CDR3 nucleotides are TGTGCCAGCAGCAAAGCAGGGAGGAGAGTACACGGACTAGCCGACCCGCCAGCCTACGAGCAGTACTTC.

The chain recombines TRBV5-1 with TRBJ1-4; no reliable D call. This CDR3 is built from 15 residues. Between the trimmed V and J ends, which lost 2 bases and 7 bases, there was a span of 15 bases. Germline-derived CDR1 and CDR2 are SGHRS and YFSETQ. CDR3: CASSFRGPKGEKLFF. The CDR3 DNA is TGCGCCAGCAGCTTCCGTGGGCCCAAGGGTGAAAAACTGTTTTTT.

The J gene is TRBJ1-1, the V gene TRBV7-9; unclear D gene. V gave up 1 base and J gave up 7 bases, with 13 bases separating them. The germline V gene encodes CDR1 SEHNR and CDR2 FQNEAQ (reference sequence). The CDR3 length is 14 residues. The CDR3 loop reads CASSLDLERSEAFF. CDR3 nucleotide sequence: TGTGCCAGCAGCTTAGACCTTGAAAGGAGTGAAGCTTTCTTT. Complete variable domain (other parts from reference TRBV7-9 and TRBJ1-1): DTGVSQNPRHKITKRGQNVTFRCDPISEHNRLYWYRQTLGQGPEFLTYFQNEAQLEKSRLLSDRFSAERPKGSFSTLEIQRTEQGDSAMYLCASSLDLERSEAFFGQGTRLTVV.

The chain uses TRBV5-1 and TRBJ1-1; D is unresolved. The CDR3 spans 14 residues. V lost 0 bases and J lost 0, with 6 bases in between. The germline V gene encodes CDR1 SGHRS and CDR2 YFSETQ. The CDR3 nucleotides are TGCGCCAGCAGCTTGGGGGCTTTGAACACTGAAGCTTTCTTT. Translated: CASSLGALNTEAFF.

The CDR3 DNA sequence: TGTGCCAGCAGTGAAGCGCGGATGAGGGGGGGAACTTACGAGCAGTACGTC. Encoded protein: CASSEARMRGGTYEQYV. V gene TRBV6-1 combines with J gene TRBJ2-7, with D perhaps matching TRBD2 (7 bases). Deletions cut 0 bases from V and 4 bases from J, with 19 bases between. The CDR3 has 17 residues. The germline CDR1 and CDR2 sequences are MNHNS and SASEGT.

The V call is TRBV5-1, the J call TRBJ1-1; 8 bases map to TRBD1. J gave up 4 bases and V 3 bases, and 8 bases lay outside the gene matches. CDR1 SGHRS and CDR2 YFSETQ come from the germline V gene. The CDR3 is 15 amino acids. As DNA, the CDR3 is TGCGCCAGCAGCTCACCCGACAGGGGACCCACTGAAGCTTTCTTT. As protein: CASSSPDRGPTEAFF.

This clone has a single count. V usage is TRBV15 and J usage is TRBJ2-3; 13 bases are a match to TRBD2. The germline gives CDR1 LNHNV, CDR2 YYDKDF (reference sequence). With 5 bases clipped from V and 1 base from J, the junction kept 6 bases outside the gene matches. The CDR3 contains 17 residues. The CDR3 loop is CATSARTSGSGTDTQYF. The CDR3 DNA reads TGTGCCACCAGCGCCCGGACTAGCGGGAGCGGCACAGATACGCAGTATTTT.

This clone was detected only a few times. The rearrangement uses TRBV18 and TRBJ2-7, with 8 bases aligning to TRBD1. This CDR3 contains 13 residues. Unmatched junction bases numbered 3, after V lost 3 bases and J lost 5 bases. In germline, CDR1 is KGHSH, CDR2 LQKENI. DNA of the CDR3: TGTGCCAGCTCACCGGACAGGGCTAACGAGCAGTACTTC. It codes for CASSPDRANEQYF.

This chain joins TRBV5-4 and TRBJ2-5, with 7 bases aligning to TRBD1. This CDR3 spans 13 amino acids. Germline V gene data show CDR1 as SGHNT and CDR2 as YYREEE (reference sequence). Losses at the gene ends were 4 bases for V and 2 bases for J; bases not matched to a gene: 2. The CDR3 protein is CASSRGQQETQYF. The CDR3 region has the DNA TGTGCCAGCAGCAGGGGACAGCAAGAGACCCAGTACTTC.

The chain carries TRBV5-1 and TRBJ2-7; D possibly corresponds to TRBD2 (6 bases). Between the trimmed V and J ends, which lost 2 bases and 5 bases, there was a span of 14 bases. Germline V gene lookup returns CDR1 SGHRS and CDR2 YFSETQ. The CDR3 extends over 14 amino acids. The DNA for the CDR3 is TGCGCCAGCAGCTTCCGTTCGGGGGATAACGAGCAGTACTTC. Translation gives CASSFRSGDNEQYF.

This chain uses TRBV9 with TRBJ2-5, with TRBD2 matching over 7 bases. The V gene end was trimmed by 0 bases and the J gene end by 5 bases; junction bases not matched to a gene: 10. CDR1 is SGDLS, CDR2 YYNGEE, per germline. The CDR3 consists of 16 residues. The CDR3 bases are TGTGCCAGCAGCGTAGGGGTGGGAGGGAGCAGTGAGACCCAGTACTTC. Protein product: CASSVGVGGSSETQYF. Combining the CDR3 with reference TRBV9 and TRBJ2-5 gives the whole variable domain DSGVTQTPKHLITATGQRVTLRCSPRSGDLSVYWYQQSLDQGLQFLIQYYNGEERAKGNILERFSAQQFPDLHSELNLSSLELGDSALYFCASSVGVGGSSETQYFGPGTRLLVL.

In its sample, this clone was seen a few times. V and J are TRBV25-1 and TRBJ2-2, with 7 bases aligning to TRBD2. Germline V gene data show CDR1 as MGHDK and CDR2 as SYGVNS. This CDR3 spans 12 amino acids. With 7 bases clipped from V and 5 bases from J, the junction kept 1 base outside the gene matches. CDR3 amino acids: CASTGGTGELFF. As DNA, the CDR3 is TGTGCCAGCACGGGGGGTACCGGGGAGCTGTTTTTT.

This sequence joins TRBV6-5 and TRBJ1-2; D not certain. The V end lost 4 bases, the J end lost 6 bases, and 15 bases lay between the germline ends. The CDR3 runs to 14 residues. Germline CDR1 reads MNHEY; CDR2 reads SVGAGI. The CDR3 nucleotides read TGTGCCAGCAGTTCTTTTGTCGCGGCGCATGGCTACACCTTC. Translation: CASSSFVAAHGYTF.

The chain couples TRBV7-2 to TRBJ2-5, with 9 bases lining up with TRBD2. Germline V gene data show CDR1 as SGHTA and CDR2 as FQGNSA. V trimming: 2 bases; J trimming: 5 bases; junction bases outside the gene matches: 6. This CDR3 has 15 amino acids. The CDR3 DNA is TGTGCCAGCAGCTTATACGCGGGGGGGGAGGAGACCCAGTACTTC. It encodes CASSLYAGGEETQYF.

This clone came up once. V gene TRBV10-2 combines with J gene TRBJ1-2, with D possibly TRBD1 on 5 matching bases. Deletions cut 5 bases from V and 7 bases from J, with 8 bases between. In germline, CDR1 is WSHSY, CDR2 SAAADI. The CDR3 consists of 11 residues. CDR3 sequence (DNA): TGCGCCAGCAGTCAGGGATTTGGCTACACCTTC. Translated: CASSQGFGYTF.

The chain joins TRBV30 to TRBJ2-3; the match to TRBD2 covers 9 bases. The germline V gene encodes CDR1 GTSNPN and CDR2 SVGIG (reference sequence). CDR3 length equals 13 residues. The trim removed 0 bases at V and 9 bases at J, leaving 4 bases unmatched. The CDR3, as DNA: TGTGCCTGGAGTGTACAGAGCGGGGGGACGCAGTATTTT. It yields the protein CAWSVQSGGTQYF.